A single sample is the source of the 13 T cell receptor beta chains below, sequenced in a study of Tregs in tolerant kidney transplant recipients. Measured with immunoSEQ multiplex PCR; TCRdb has only the in-frame clones, and not every one. The sample records 200,000 to 300,000 clones, approximately 83% being singletons. The specimen was CD4+ T cells from blood. The receptors were sampled from a human donor in good health.

V is TRBV19 and J is TRBJ1-2, with no clear D. V dropped 4 bases and J dropped 8 bases, with 11 bases sitting between them. The CDR3 sequence is 12 residues long. Germline CDR1 reads LNHDA; CDR2 reads SQIVND (reference sequence). The CDR3 DNA reads as TGTGCCAGTAGTACGGAAGTTAGAGGCTACACCTTC. It is translated as CASSTEVRGYTF.

This clone was recorded only once. This chain links TRBV27 with TRBJ2-5; 9 positions agree with TRBD2. V lost 5 bases to trimming and J lost 4 bases; unmatched junction nucleotides: 14. The CDR3 is 17 amino acids. CDR1 and CDR2 from the germline V gene are MNHEY and SMNVEV (reference sequence). DNA of the CDR3: TGTGCCAGCAGTCCAAGGTGGACTAGCGCTTTCCCAGAGACCCAGTACTTC. Its protein is CASSPRWTSAFPETQYF.

The J gene is TRBJ2-3, the V gene TRBV7-3; no clear D. CDR1 SGHTA and CDR2 FQGTGA come from the germline V gene. The V end was cut by 5 bases, the J end by 2 bases, with 11 bases between. This CDR3 contains 14 residues. CDR3 amino acids: CASSPNTITDTQYF. The CDR3 nucleotides read TGTGCCAGCAGCCCCAACACAATCACAGATACGCAGTATTTT.

This chain uses TRBV5-6 with TRBJ2-5; the match to TRBD2 covers 12 bases. This CDR3 spans 15 amino acids. Trimming took 4 bases from V and 5 from J; bases not matched to a gene: 6. Per germline, CDR1 SGHDT and CDR2 YYEEEE. The chain's CDR3 is CASSPPTSGGETQYF. CDR3 nucleotide sequence: TGTGCCAGCAGCCCGCCCACTAGCGGGGGGGAGACCCAGTACTTC.

In this sample, this clone turned up once. The chain has TRBV6-1 and TRBJ1-4, with D possibly being TRBD1 (6 bases). The CDR3 runs 14 residues. The germline V and J ends were trimmed by 9 bases and 2 bases, with 13 bases remaining between them. The germline V gene encodes CDR1 MNHNS and CDR2 SASEGT. The DNA for the CDR3 is TGTGCCAGAGCGGGGGGGCGGACTAATGAAAAACTGTTTTTT. It encodes CARAGGRTNEKLFF.

The chain links TRBV9 to TRBJ2-2; D is uncertain. The CDR3 totals 15 residues. V lost 4 bases and J 4 bases, leaving 14 bases between the germline ends. CDR1 SGDLS and CDR2 YYNGEE come from the germline V gene. This CDR3 reads CASSPGDVLTGELFF. In DNA form, the CDR3 reads TGTGCCAGCAGCCCAGGTGACGTACTCACCGGGGAGCTGTTTTTT.

This clone was counted a few times. J is TRBJ1-1 and V is TRBV14; weak D call: TRBD1 (5 bases). In germline, CDR1 is SGHDN, CDR2 FVKESK. The ends were cut back, 0 bases at V and 0 bases at J, with 11 bases in the middle. The CDR3 runs 16 residues. CDR3 sequence (DNA): TGTGCCAGCAGCCAAGATTCAGGGCTCATGAACACTGAAGCTTTCTTT. It specifies CASSQDSGLMNTEAFF.

The CDR3 region has the DNA TGTGCCAGCAGCCCCGAGGACAGGGGTAGTGAGACCCAGTACTTC. This encodes CASSPEDRGSETQYF. The V call is TRBV5-6, the J call TRBJ2-5; 9 positions agree with TRBD1. The CDR3 is made up of 15 amino acids. Germline loops: CDR1 SGHDT, CDR2 YYEEEE. V lost 4 bases to trimming and J lost 5 bases; unmatched junction nucleotides: 9.

This sequence joins TRBV18 and TRBJ1-4; TRBD1 matches 9 bases. CDR3 length equals 16 residues. The V and J ends lost 1 base and 7 bases, in that order; junction bases with no gene match: 7. Germline V gene lookup returns CDR1 KGHSH and CDR2 LQKENI. CDR3 sequence (DNA): TGTGCCAGCTCACCACAATCGGGACAGGGAAGTGAAAAACTGTTTTTT. Translation: CASSPQSGQGSEKLFF.

The chain recombines TRBV5-8 with TRBJ1-1; maybe TRBD1 (6 bases). Germline V gene lookup returns CDR1 SGHTS and CDR2 YDEGEE. There are 13 residues in the CDR3. The V and J ends lost 5 bases and 1 base respectively, with 9 bases between them. The CDR3 DNA sequence: TGTGCCAGCAGGCAGGGGTGGAACACTGAAGCTTTCTTT. Its translation: CASRQGWNTEAFF.

V usage is TRBV11-2 and J usage is TRBJ2-7, with a weak D call TRBD1 (6 bases). Between the trimmed V and J ends, which lost 5 bases and 0 bases, there was a span of 14 bases. This CDR3 spans 15 amino acids. In germline, CDR1 is SGHAT, CDR2 FQNNGV. The chain's CDR3 is CASSRITGSSYEQYF. CDR3 coding DNA: TGTGCCAGCAGCAGAATTACAGGGAGCTCCTACGAGCAGTACTTC.

This clone was detected ten times or more. The chain uses TRBV9 and TRBJ2-1; TRBD2 matches at 10 bases. Germline CDR1 is SGDLS and CDR2 is YYNGEE. V was pared by 2 bases and J by 8 bases, with 4 bases of the junction left unmatched. The CDR3 length is 14 residues. CDR3 DNA sequence: TGTGCCAGCAGCGTCACCGGGACTAGCGATGAGCAGTTCTTC. Protein: CASSVTGTSDEQFF.

The chain combines TRBV27 with TRBJ1-2; 8 nucleotides line up with TRBD1. This CDR3 comprises 14 residues. Germline-derived CDR1 and CDR2 are MNHEY and SMNVEV (reference sequence). After removal of 5 bases from V and 4 bases from J, the junction contained 6 bases not matched to a gene. The DNA for the CDR3 is TGTGCCAGCAGTCGACAGGGGCGTCCCTATGGCTACACCTTC. Encoded protein: CASSRQGRPYGYTF.